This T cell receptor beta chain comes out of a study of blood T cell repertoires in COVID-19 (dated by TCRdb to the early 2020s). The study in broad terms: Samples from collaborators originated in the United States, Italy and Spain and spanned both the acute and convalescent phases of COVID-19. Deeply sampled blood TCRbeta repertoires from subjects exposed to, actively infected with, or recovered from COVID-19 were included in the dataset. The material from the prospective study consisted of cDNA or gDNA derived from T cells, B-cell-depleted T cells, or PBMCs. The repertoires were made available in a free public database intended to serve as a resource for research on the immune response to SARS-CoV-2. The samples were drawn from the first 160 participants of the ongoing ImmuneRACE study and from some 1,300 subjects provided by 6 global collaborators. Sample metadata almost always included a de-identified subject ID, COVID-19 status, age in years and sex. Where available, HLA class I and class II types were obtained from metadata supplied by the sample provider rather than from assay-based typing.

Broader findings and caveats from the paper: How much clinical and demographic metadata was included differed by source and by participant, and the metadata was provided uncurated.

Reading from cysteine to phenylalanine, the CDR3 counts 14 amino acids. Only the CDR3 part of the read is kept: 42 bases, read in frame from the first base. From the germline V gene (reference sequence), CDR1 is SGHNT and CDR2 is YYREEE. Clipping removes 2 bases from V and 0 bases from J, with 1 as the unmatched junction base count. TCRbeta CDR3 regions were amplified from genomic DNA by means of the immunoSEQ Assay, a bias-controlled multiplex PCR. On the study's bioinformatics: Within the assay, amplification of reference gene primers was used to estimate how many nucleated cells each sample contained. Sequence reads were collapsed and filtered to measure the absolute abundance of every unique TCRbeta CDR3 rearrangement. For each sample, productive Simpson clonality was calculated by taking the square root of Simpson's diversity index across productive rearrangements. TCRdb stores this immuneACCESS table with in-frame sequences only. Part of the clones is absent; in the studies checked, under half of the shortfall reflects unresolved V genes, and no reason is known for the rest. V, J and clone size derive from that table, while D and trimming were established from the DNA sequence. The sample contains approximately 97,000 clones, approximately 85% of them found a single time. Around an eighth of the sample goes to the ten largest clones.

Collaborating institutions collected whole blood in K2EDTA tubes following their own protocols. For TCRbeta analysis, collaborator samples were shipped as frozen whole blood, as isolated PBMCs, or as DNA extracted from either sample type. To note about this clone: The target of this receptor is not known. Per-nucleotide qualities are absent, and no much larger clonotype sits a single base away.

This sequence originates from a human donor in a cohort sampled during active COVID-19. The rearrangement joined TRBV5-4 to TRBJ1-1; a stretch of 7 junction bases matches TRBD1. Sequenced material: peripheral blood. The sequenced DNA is TGTGCCAGCAGCTTCGACAGGGTGAACACTGAAGCTTTCTTT. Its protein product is CASSFDRVNTEAFF.